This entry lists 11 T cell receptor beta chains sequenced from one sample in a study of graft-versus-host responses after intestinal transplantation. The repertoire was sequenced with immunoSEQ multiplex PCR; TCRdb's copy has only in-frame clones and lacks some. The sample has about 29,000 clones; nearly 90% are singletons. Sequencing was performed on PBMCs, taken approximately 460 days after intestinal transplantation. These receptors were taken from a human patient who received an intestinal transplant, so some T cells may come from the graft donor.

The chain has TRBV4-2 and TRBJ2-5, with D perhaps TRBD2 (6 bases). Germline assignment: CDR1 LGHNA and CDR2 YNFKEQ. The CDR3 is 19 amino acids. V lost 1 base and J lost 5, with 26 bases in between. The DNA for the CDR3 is TGTGCCAGCAGCCAAGTGCAGGGAAAGGGCGGGATCCGCGGTGAGACCCAGTACTTC. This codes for CASSQVQGKGGIRGETQYF.

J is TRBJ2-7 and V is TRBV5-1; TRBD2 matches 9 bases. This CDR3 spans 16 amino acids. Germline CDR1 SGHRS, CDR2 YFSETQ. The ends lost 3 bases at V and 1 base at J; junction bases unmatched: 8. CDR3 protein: CASSWVLAGNSYEQYF. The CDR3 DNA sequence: TGCGCCAGCAGCTGGGTACTAGCGGGCAATTCCTACGAGCAGTACTTC.

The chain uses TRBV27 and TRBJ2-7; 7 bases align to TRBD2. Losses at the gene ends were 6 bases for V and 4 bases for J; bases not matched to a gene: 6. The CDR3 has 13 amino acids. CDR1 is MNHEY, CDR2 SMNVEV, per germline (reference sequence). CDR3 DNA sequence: TGTGCCAGCAGACTGGGGGGGGGATACGAGCAGTACTTC. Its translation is CASRLGGGYEQYF.

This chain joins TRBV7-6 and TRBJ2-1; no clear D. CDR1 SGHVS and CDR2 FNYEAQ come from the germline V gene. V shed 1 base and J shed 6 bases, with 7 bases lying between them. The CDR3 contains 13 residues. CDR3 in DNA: TGTGCCAGCAGCTTAGAACTACTCAATGAGCAGTTCTTC. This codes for CASSLELLNEQFF.

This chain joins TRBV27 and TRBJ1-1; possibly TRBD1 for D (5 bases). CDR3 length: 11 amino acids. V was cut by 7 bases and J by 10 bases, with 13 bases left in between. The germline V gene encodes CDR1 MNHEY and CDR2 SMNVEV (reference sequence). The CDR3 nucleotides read TGTGCCAGCAAGGGGTACATTGGAGCTTTCTTT. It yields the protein CASKGYIGAFF.

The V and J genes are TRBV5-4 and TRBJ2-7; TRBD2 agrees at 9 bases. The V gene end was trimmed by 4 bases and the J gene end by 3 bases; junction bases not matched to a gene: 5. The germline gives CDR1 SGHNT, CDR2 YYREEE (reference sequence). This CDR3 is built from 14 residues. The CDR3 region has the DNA TGTGCCAGCAGCGCCGGGACTAGCTACTACGAGCAGTACTTC. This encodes CASSAGTSYYEQYF.

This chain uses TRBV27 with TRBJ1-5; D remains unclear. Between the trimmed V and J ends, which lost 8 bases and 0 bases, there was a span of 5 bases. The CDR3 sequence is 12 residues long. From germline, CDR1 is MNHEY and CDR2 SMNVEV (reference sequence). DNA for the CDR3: TGTGCCAGCGGGTATAGCAATCAGCCCCAGCATTTT. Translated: CASGYSNQPQHF.

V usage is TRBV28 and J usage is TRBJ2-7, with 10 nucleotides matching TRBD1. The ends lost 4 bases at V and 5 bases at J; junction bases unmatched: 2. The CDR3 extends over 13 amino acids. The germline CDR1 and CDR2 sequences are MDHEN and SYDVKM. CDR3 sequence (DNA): TGTGCCAGCAGTTGGGACAGGGGCCACGAGCAGTACTTC. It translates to CASSWDRGHEQYF.

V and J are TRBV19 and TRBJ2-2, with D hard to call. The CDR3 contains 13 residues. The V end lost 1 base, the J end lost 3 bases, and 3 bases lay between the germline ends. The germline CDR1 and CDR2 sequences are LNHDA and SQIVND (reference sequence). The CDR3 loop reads CASSIADTGELFF. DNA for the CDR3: TGTGCCAGTAGTATAGCGGACACCGGGGAGCTGTTTTTT.

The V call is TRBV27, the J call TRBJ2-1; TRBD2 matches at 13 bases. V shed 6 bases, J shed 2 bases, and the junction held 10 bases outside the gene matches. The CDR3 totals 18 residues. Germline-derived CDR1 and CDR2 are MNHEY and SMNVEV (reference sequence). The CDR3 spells CASSQRGLAGRAYNEQFF. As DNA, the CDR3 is TGTGCCAGCAGCCAACGGGGACTAGCGGGAAGGGCCTACAATGAGCAGTTCTTC.

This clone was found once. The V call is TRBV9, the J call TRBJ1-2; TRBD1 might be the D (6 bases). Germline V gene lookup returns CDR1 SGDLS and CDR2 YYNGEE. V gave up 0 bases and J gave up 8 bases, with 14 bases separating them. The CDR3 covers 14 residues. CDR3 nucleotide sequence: TGTGCCAGCAGCGTAGGCTCGGGGGCGGGCGGCTACACCTTC. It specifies CASSVGSGAGGYTF.